These 28 T cell receptor beta chains came from one sample sequenced in a study of blood T cell repertoires in COVID-19. Sequencing was performed with immunoSEQ multiplex PCR; in TCRdb, only in-frame clones are kept and a portion is missing. The sample includes around 100,000 clones, almost 90% of them seen just once. Material: peripheral blood. The source of these receptors is a human donor in a cohort sampled during active COVID-19.

The J gene is TRBJ2-7, the V gene TRBV14, with 10 bases fitting TRBD2. The CDR3 extends over 21 amino acids. Germline lookup yields CDR1 SGHDN and CDR2 FVKESK. Trimming removed 0 bases from V and 2 bases from J; junction bases left unmatched: 19. The CDR3 region has the DNA TGTGCCAGCAGCCAAGAGGGGGATGGAATAGCGACTAGCGGGCCTACCTACGAGCAGTACTTC. Translation gives CASSQEGDGIATSGPTYEQYF.

This sequence joins TRBV28 and TRBJ1-6, with TRBD1 matching over 7 bases. V shed 10 bases, J shed 6 bases, and the junction held 6 bases outside the gene matches. Germline-derived CDR1 and CDR2 are MDHEN and SYDVKM. This CDR3 contains 13 residues. The DNA of the CDR3 is TGTGCCATCCGGACAGGTGGTAATTCACCCCTCCACTTT. Residues: CAIRTGGNSPLHF.

This rearrangement joins TRBV11-2 to TRBJ2-3; 9 bases agree with TRBD1. The germline V gene encodes CDR1 SGHAT and CDR2 FQNNGV. The V and J ends lost 5 bases and 9 bases, in that order; junction bases with no gene match: 3. The CDR3 extends over 12 amino acids. DNA of the CDR3: TGTGCCAGCAGCCTCGGGACAGGGACGCAGTATTTT. This gives the protein CASSLGTGTQYF.

This clone was seen only once. This chain uses TRBV4-3 with TRBJ2-7; 7 bases fit TRBD1. With V trimmed by 0 bases and J by 7 bases, 9 bases remained unmatched. This CDR3 is built from 15 residues. Looked up from germline, CDR1 is LGHNA and CDR2 is YSLEER. This CDR3 is CASSQDLRGRGEQYF. DNA of the CDR3: TGCGCCAGCAGCCAAGACTTGAGGGGGCGCGGTGAGCAGTACTTC.

The genes are TRBV5-4 and TRBJ2-7; 7 nucleotides line up with TRBD1. The V and J ends lost 0 bases and 0 bases, in that order; junction bases with no gene match: 3. Germline assignment: CDR1 SGHNT and CDR2 YYREEE (reference sequence). This CDR3 is built from 15 residues. The DNA of the CDR3 is TGTGCCAGCAGCTTGGGTAGGGGGCCCTCCTACGAGCAGTACTTC. The encoded protein is CASSLGRGPSYEQYF.

This clone counts as medium-sized. This chain uses TRBV11-2 with TRBJ1-2; 8 bases are shared with TRBD1. Trimming took 4 bases from V and 7 from J; bases not matched to a gene: 11. Looked up from germline, CDR1 is SGHAT and CDR2 is FQNNGV. CDR3 length: 15 amino acids. The CDR3 nucleotides are TGTGCCAGCAGCTCAACGACAGGGGTCGTGTCTGGCTACACCTTC. This sequence encodes CASSSTTGVVSGYTF.

The chain joins TRBV11-2 to TRBJ1-4; the D gene is possibly TRBD1 (5 bases). Trimming removed 6 bases from V and 8 bases from J, with 16 bases in between. The CDR3 has 14 amino acids. From germline, CDR1 is SGHAT and CDR2 FQNNGV. CDR3 coding DNA: TGTGCCAGCAGAAGGGGCCCAAGAGAGGAAAAACTGTTTTTT. Translation gives CASRRGPREEKLFF.

V usage is TRBV5-1 and J usage is TRBJ1-4; tentatively, D is TRBD1 (6 bases). Germline loops: CDR1 SGHRS, CDR2 YFSETQ. This CDR3 spans 14 amino acids. V shed 1 base and J shed 6 bases, with 10 bases lying between them. The CDR3 DNA sequence: TGCGCCAGCAGCTTGAATGGGGGCGATGAAAAACTGTTTTTT. Translating it yields CASSLNGGDEKLFF.

The V and J genes are TRBV7-3 and TRBJ2-3; possibly TRBD2 for D (6 bases). This CDR3 region has 15 residues. The V end lost 4 bases, the J end lost 5 bases, and 16 bases lay between the germline ends. Germline V gene lookup returns CDR1 SGHTA and CDR2 FQGTGA. CDR3 in DNA: TGTGCCAGCAGCTCAATGCGGGGTAGGGGAGATACGCAGTATTTT. Its translation is CASSSMRGRGDTQYF.

The chain is built from TRBV6-5 and TRBJ2-1; D is possibly TRBD2 (6 bases). The CDR3 extends over 15 amino acids. V gave up 2 bases and J gave up 4 bases, with 12 bases separating them. Germline V lookup: CDR1 MNHEY, CDR2 SVGAGI. Written as DNA, the CDR3 is TGTGCCAGCAGTTACGGGGGGAGATCTTACAATGAGCAGTTCTTC. Encoded protein: CASSYGGRSYNEQFF.

This clone was seen once. The V gene is TRBV28, the J gene TRBJ2-7; TRBD2 agrees at 8 bases. Germline CDR1 MDHEN, CDR2 SYDVKM. CDR3 size: 15 residues. Unmatched junction bases numbered 10, after V lost 6 bases and J lost 3 bases. The CDR3 DNA is TGTGCCAGCAGCGGGGCGGGGGGTGGACTCTACGAGCAGTACTTC. Translation: CASSGAGGGLYEQYF.

J is TRBJ1-3 and V is TRBV18; D not resolved. V shed 3 bases and J shed 9 bases, with 12 bases lying between them. This CDR3 is 13 amino acids long. The V gene's germline CDR1 is KGHSH and CDR2 LQKENI. The CDR3 is CASSPGADSTIYF. CDR3 DNA sequence: TGTGCCAGCTCACCGGGCGCGGACTCCACCATATATTTT.

The rearrangement uses TRBV6-1 and TRBJ1-3, with D possibly matching TRBD1 (5 bases). The CDR3 has 14 amino acids. Per the germline V gene, CDR1 is MNHNS and CDR2 is SASEGT. The germline V and J ends were trimmed by 3 bases and 0 bases, with 6 bases remaining between them. The CDR3 loop is CASSEGPSGNTIYF. CDR3 nucleotide sequence: TGTGCCAGCAGTGAGGGGCCCTCTGGAAACACCATATATTTT.

The rearrangement links TRBV28 to TRBJ2-5; weak D call: TRBD2 (6 bases). The CDR3 sequence is 16 residues long. Germline V gives CDR1 MDHEN, CDR2 SYDVKM. V dropped 3 bases and J dropped 1 base, with 15 bases sitting between them. CDR3 in amino acids: CASSLGRGTPQETQYF. The CDR3 nucleotides are TGTGCCAGCAGTTTGGGGCGGGGTACCCCCCAAGAGACCCAGTACTTC.

This clone has only a few counts. As DNA, the CDR3 is TGTGCCAGTTCCCGGGGGGCAAACACTGAAGCTTTCTTT. Translated: CASSRGANTEAFF. The V gene is TRBV7-2, the J gene TRBJ1-1, with a weak D call TRBD1 (6 bases). Germline loops: CDR1 SGHTA, CDR2 FQGNSA. The CDR3 extends over 13 amino acids. V lost 9 bases and J 2 bases, leaving 13 bases between the germline ends.

The V call is TRBV7-2, the J call TRBJ2-1; 7 nucleotides line up with TRBD1. Trimming took 5 bases from V and 7 from J; bases not matched to a gene: 8. The CDR3 is 14 residues long. The germline gives CDR1 SGHTA, CDR2 FQGNSA. The chain's CDR3 is CASSPQGVWNEQFF. As DNA, the CDR3 is TGTGCCAGCAGCCCTCAGGGGGTATGGAATGAGCAGTTCTTC.

This clone appeared once. This chain links TRBV28 with TRBJ2-1; 13 bases agree with TRBD2. Germline-derived CDR1 and CDR2 are MDHEN and SYDVKM. This CDR3 spans 16 amino acids. The J segment lost 9 bases and the V segment lost 5 bases, leaving 10 bases of the junction unmatched. The CDR3 nucleotides are TGTGCCAGCAGTCAGACTAGCGGGAGGCCCTATGGTGAGCAGTTCTTC. Its protein is CASSQTSGRPYGEQFF.

The chain combines TRBV19 with TRBJ2-3; D is perhaps TRBD2 (6 bases). Trimming shortened V by 5 bases and J by 0 bases, and 12 bases separated the two germline ends. This CDR3 has 15 residues. CDR1 and CDR2 (germline): LNHDA, SQIVND (reference sequence). The CDR3 DNA sequence: TGTGCCAGTAGTTCGCGGGGTTCTAGCACAGATACGCAGTATTTT. This sequence encodes CASSSRGSSTDTQYF.

V usage is TRBV11-2 and J usage is TRBJ2-7; perhaps TRBD2 as D (6 bases). CDR3 length: 16 amino acids. Trimming removed 5 bases from V and 3 bases from J, with 20 bases in between. The germline CDR1 and CDR2 sequences are SGHAT and FQNNGV. The CDR3, as DNA: TGTGCCAGCAGCCCGAGCGGGCCAGGGTTCGGCTACGAGCAGTACTTC. Amino acid sequence: CASSPSGPGFGYEQYF.

This rearrangement joins TRBV3-1 (or the pseudogene TRBV3-2) to TRBJ1-3; 7 bases are shared with TRBD1. The length of the CDR3 is 16 residues. Germline V gene data show CDR1 as LGHDT and CDR2 as YNNKEL (reference sequence). After removal of 5 bases from V and 0 bases from J, the junction contained 7 bases not matched to a gene. The DNA for the CDR3 is TGTGCCAGCAGCTCCCGGACAGGCCGCTCTGGAAACACCATATATTTT. It specifies CASSSRTGRSGNTIYF.

The DNA of the CDR3 is TGTGCCTGGAGTGGTCAGGGGGGTTTTTTCCGCAATCAGCCCCAGCATTTT. Its translation: CAWSGQGGFFRNQPQHF. This chain connects TRBV30 to TRBJ1-5; 7 nucleotides match TRBD1. Trimming took 1 base from V and 2 from J; bases not matched to a gene: 11. In germline, CDR1 is GTSNPN, CDR2 SVGIG (reference sequence). The CDR3 extends over 17 amino acids.

The CDR3 coding sequence is TGTGCCAGCTCACAGGTGGACAGGGGGTACGTCGCTGGAAACACCATATATTTT. Translated, it gives CASSQVDRGYVAGNTIYF. The chain is built from TRBV18 and TRBJ1-3; the match to TRBD1 covers 10 bases. J was trimmed by 2 bases and V by 4 bases; bases with no gene match: 11. Germline loops: CDR1 KGHSH, CDR2 LQKENI. The CDR3 loop spans 18 amino acids. The complete variable domain, with remaining parts taken from reference TRBV18 and TRBJ1-3, reads NAGVMQNPRHLVRRRGQEARLRCSPMKGHSHVYWYRQLPEEGLKFMVYLQKENIIDESGMPKERFSAEFPKEGPSILRIQQVVRGDSAAYFCASSQVDRGYVAGNTIYFGEGSWLTVV.

CDR3 bases: TGCGCCAGCAGCCAAAATGTGGGGACAGGAAATGAGCAGTTCTTC. It specifies CASSQNVGTGNEQFF. The J gene is TRBJ2-1, the V gene TRBV4-1; 8 bases line up with TRBD1. Germline-derived CDR1 and CDR2 are MGHRA and YSYEKL. The V and J ends lost 2 bases and 7 bases, in that order; junction bases with no gene match: 7. The CDR3 consists of 15 residues.

There are a few counts of this clone. This chain joins TRBV18 and TRBJ2-1, with 8 bases identical to TRBD2. CDR3 length equals 16 residues. Germline assignment: CDR1 KGHSH and CDR2 LQKENI. Trimming at V came to 3 bases and at J to 10 bases, leaving 14 bases not matched to a gene. CDR3: CASSPTVTGLGWEQFF. As DNA, the CDR3 is TGTGCCAGCTCACCTACCGTTACGGGACTAGGGTGGGAGCAGTTCTTC.

The chain couples TRBV7-3 to TRBJ1-1; D is undetermined. Germline V lookup: CDR1 SGHTA, CDR2 FQGTGA. Trimming removed 5 bases from V and 3 bases from J, with 10 bases in between. CDR3 size: 13 residues. The CDR3 sequence: CASSVVQDTEAFF. The CDR3 DNA reads TGTGCCAGCAGCGTCGTTCAGGACACTGAAGCTTTCTTT. Combining the CDR3 with reference TRBV7-3 and TRBJ1-1 gives the whole variable domain GAGVSQTPSNKVTEKGKYVELRCDPISGHTALYWYRQSLGQGPEFLIYFQGTGAADDSGLPNDRFFAVRPEGSVSTLKIQRTERGDSAVYLCASSVVQDTEAFFGQGTRLTVV.

Comments on this clone: Other DNA sequences of this sample code for an identical CDR3. V usage is TRBV18 and J usage is TRBJ2-3, with D perhaps matching TRBD1 (6 bases). With 3 bases removed from V and 1 base from J, the gap between germline ends came to 8 bases. The CDR3 totals 14 residues. Germline CDR1 and CDR2: KGHSH and LQKENI. In nucleotides, the CDR3 is TGTGCCAGCTCACCCTCAGGGGGCACAGATACGCAGTATTTT. Encoded protein: CASSPSGGTDTQYF.

The chain combines TRBV5-1 with TRBJ1-1, with 8 bases matching TRBD1. The ends lost 2 bases at V and 1 base at J; junction bases unmatched: 1. Per the germline V gene, CDR1 is SGHRS and CDR2 is YFSETQ. The length of the CDR3 is 14 residues. CDR3 bases: TGCGCCAGCAGCTTCGGGACAGGGAACACTGAAGCTTTCTTT. Protein product: CASSFGTGNTEAFF. Drawing the rest from reference TRBV5-1 and TRBJ1-1, the complete variable domain is KAGVTQTPRYLIKTRGQQVTLSCSPISGHRSVSWYQQTPGQGLQFLFEYFSETQRNKGNFPGRFSGRQFSNSRSEMNVSTLELGDSALYLCASSFGTGNTEAFFGQGTRLTVV.

The CDR3 nucleotides are TGCGCCAGCAGCACGACTAGCGGGACAGATACGCAGTATTTT. Protein product: CASSTTSGTDTQYF. The chain has TRBV5-1 and TRBJ2-3, with TRBD2 matching 10 bases. Germline V gene lookup returns CDR1 SGHRS and CDR2 YFSETQ. This CDR3 contains 14 residues. Trimming cost V 4 bases and J 3 bases; bases outside gene matches: 2.